The 2 T cell receptor beta chains below were found in one sample sequenced in a study of blood T cell repertoires in COVID-19. Only in-frame clones appear in the TCRdb table, and some are missing; sequencing was by immunoSEQ multiplex PCR. Seen here are some 200,000 clones, approximately 89% observed once, and the top ten hold about 5%. Sample: peripheral blood. All receptors derive from a woman in her 40s with acute or convalescent COVID-19.

The chain has TRBV19 and TRBJ1-1, with D unresolved. Germline-derived CDR1 and CDR2 are LNHDA and SQIVND (reference sequence). The length of the CDR3 is 15 residues. The ends were cut back, 4 bases at V and 0 bases at J, with 12 bases in the middle. This chain's CDR3 is CASSTWAGMNTEAFF. The CDR3 DNA reads TGTGCCAGTAGTACCTGGGCGGGGATGAACACTGAAGCTTTCTTT.

The chain has TRBV6-5 and TRBJ1-5, with a tentative D call TRBD1 (5 bases). Trimming pared 4 bases from V and 6 bases from J, leaving 16 bases between. Looked up from germline, CDR1 is MNHEY and CDR2 is SVGAGI. The CDR3 sequence is 15 residues long. Written as DNA, the CDR3 is TGTGCCAGCAGTTTCAACCAGGGAGGTGGTCAGCCCCAGCATTTT. As protein: CASSFNQGGGQPQHF.